The 13 T cell receptor beta chains presented below share a single source sample, sequenced in a study of blood T cell repertoires in COVID-19. Here immunoSEQ multiplex PCR was the method, and the copy in TCRdb shows in-frame clones only, minus some. The sample yields 54,000 or so clones, about 83% seen once. The sample was peripheral blood. These receptor sequences come from a woman older than 75 with acute or convalescent COVID-19.

A single count supports this clone. The chain is built from TRBV6-5 and TRBJ1-1; 9 positions agree with TRBD1. The CDR3 spans 13 residues. Germline V gene sequence: CDR1 MNHEY, CDR2 SVGAGI. With V trimmed by 6 bases and J by 4 bases, 3 bases remained unmatched. CDR3 amino acids: CASSRQGGTEAFF. DNA of the CDR3: TGTGCCAGCAGCAGACAGGGGGGCACTGAAGCTTTCTTT.

The gene calls are TRBV5-4 and TRBJ2-5; 15 nucleotides line up with TRBD2. CDR1 is SGHNT and CDR2 is YYREEE in the germline V gene (reference sequence). V dropped 4 bases and J dropped 2; count of bases not matched to a gene: 6. The CDR3 contains 17 residues. Written as DNA, the CDR3 is TGTGCCAGCAGCGGCGGGACTAGCGGGGGGCAACAAGAGACCCAGTACTTC. This codes for CASSGGTSGGQQETQYF.

This clone was seen just once. This sequence joins TRBV9 and TRBJ2-7, with a possible D match to TRBD1 (5 bases). There are 13 residues in the CDR3. V was clipped by 0 bases and J by 5 bases, with 9 bases between them. CDR1 is SGDLS, CDR2 YYNGEE, per germline. CDR3 DNA: TGTGCCAGCAGCGTAGAGGGGTACCACGAGCAGTACTTC. This sequence encodes CASSVEGYHEQYF.

The rearrangement joins TRBV7-9 to TRBJ2-5, with D perhaps TRBD2 (6 bases). The CDR3 consists of 14 residues. Trimming took 2 bases from V and 4 from J, leaving 11 bases between them. Germline V gene sequence: CDR1 SEHNR, CDR2 FQNEAQ (reference sequence). The CDR3 loop is CASSLIRGGETQYF. CDR3 nucleotide sequence: TGTGCCAGCAGCTTAATTAGGGGAGGAGAGACCCAGTACTTC.

The V call is TRBV7-2, the J call TRBJ1-6, with D perhaps matching TRBD1 (6 bases). Trimming left V 4 bases short and J 9 bases short, with 16 bases between. Germline values: CDR1 SGHTA, CDR2 FQGNSA. The CDR3 sequence is 15 residues long. The CDR3 loop reads CASSSGQPGASPLHF. Here the CDR3 DNA reads TGTGCCAGCAGCTCAGGACAGCCCGGGGCTTCACCCCTCCACTTT.

This chain connects TRBV19 to TRBJ1-1; 8 bases align to TRBD1. The V gene end was trimmed by 3 bases and the J gene end by 1 base; junction bases not matched to a gene: 4. The germline V gene has CDR1 LNHDA and CDR2 SQIVND (reference sequence). CDR3 length: 15 amino acids. This CDR3 reads CASSMDRATNTEAFF. The CDR3, as DNA: TGTGCCAGTAGTATGGACAGGGCCACGAACACTGAAGCTTTCTTT.

The chain couples TRBV19 to TRBJ1-1; tentatively, D is TRBD1 (5 bases). V was cut by 0 bases and J by 11 bases, with 10 bases left in between. This CDR3 is 12 amino acids long. CDR1 LNHDA and CDR2 SQIVND come from the germline V gene (reference sequence). CDR3 sequence (DNA): TGTGCCAGTAGTATAGACACACAGGAGGCTTTCTTT. The encoded protein is CASSIDTQEAFF.

V is TRBV5-1 and J is TRBJ1-4, with D uncertain. The CDR3 length is 12 residues. V was pared by 3 bases and J by 8 bases, with 8 bases between. Germline V CDR1 and CDR2: SGHRS, YFSETQ. The CDR3 loop is CASSSRGEKLFF. The CDR3, as DNA: TGCGCCAGCAGCTCCCGGGGAGAAAAACTGTTTTTT.

This clone has only one observation. The genes are TRBV7-2 and TRBJ1-1; D gene ambiguous. The CDR3 runs to 13 residues. Trimming pared 2 bases from V and 1 base from J, leaving 5 bases between. From germline, CDR1 is SGHTA and CDR2 FQGNSA. CDR3 residues: CASSLLENTEAFF. The DNA for the CDR3 is TGTGCCAGCAGCTTATTAGAGAACACTGAAGCTTTCTTT.

The rearrangement joins TRBV19 to TRBJ1-1; 9 bases map to TRBD1. V trimming: 5 bases; J trimming: 1 base; junction bases outside the gene matches: 11. The germline V gene encodes CDR1 LNHDA and CDR2 SQIVND (reference sequence). CDR3 length: 17 residues. CDR3 sequence reads: CASSPQRTGVRNTEAFF. The CDR3 DNA is TGTGCCAGTAGTCCTCAACGGACAGGGGTCAGGAACACTGAAGCTTTCTTT.

The chain joins TRBV2 to TRBJ2-3; 7 bases are shared with TRBD2. There are 16 residues in the CDR3. Germline V lookup: CDR1 SNHLY, CDR2 FYNNEI. V dropped 0 bases and J dropped 1; count of bases not matched to a gene: 4. CDR3 nucleotides: TGTGCCAGCAGTGAAGCGCGGGGGTTGGGCACAGATACGCAGTATTTT. Protein sequence: CASSEARGLGTDTQYF.

The CDR3 DNA is TGTGCCTGGAGTGCCTTAGCGGTTGCCACAGATACGCAGTATTTT. This gives the protein CAWSALAVATDTQYF. The chain joins TRBV30 to TRBJ2-3; D might be TRBD2 (6 bases). The CDR3 sequence is 15 residues long. The V and J ends lost 1 base and 2 bases respectively, with 13 bases between them. Germline CDR1 and CDR2: GTSNPN and SVGIG (reference sequence).

The chain employs TRBV18 and TRBJ2-1; TRBD2 might be the D (5 bases). Trimming took 3 bases from V and 0 from J, leaving 12 bases between them. Germline loops: CDR1 KGHSH, CDR2 LQKENI. This CDR3 region has 16 residues. The CDR3 loop reads CASSPSELSSYNEQFF. In DNA, the CDR3 is TGTGCCAGCTCACCTAGCGAGCTGAGCTCCTACAATGAGCAGTTCTTC.